What follows describes a single T cell receptor beta chain. There is no known antigen for this receptor. Per-base qualities were not stored, and no clone one base away is much larger. The data derive from a study of blood T cell repertoires in COVID-19 (dated by TCRdb to 2020 to 2021). Describing the broader study: Samples covering the acute and convalescent phases of COVID-19 were provided by collaborators in the United States, Italy and Spain. The prospective study material was composed of cDNA or gDNA derived from T cells, B-cell-depleted T cells, or PBMCs. Deeply sampled blood TCRbeta repertoires from subjects exposed to, actively infected with, or recovered from COVID-19 were included in the dataset. A freely available public database, intended as a resource for researchers studying the immune response to SARS-CoV-2, is where the repertoires were released. The samples were drawn from the first 160 participants of the ongoing ImmuneRACE study and from 1,254 subjects provided by 6 global collaborators. Sample metadata almost always included a de-identified subject ID, COVID-19 status, age in years and sex. Where HLA class I and class II types were available, the types were taken from metadata supplied by the sample provider, not from assay-based typing.

The full study reports these points: The quantity of clinical and demographic metadata differed by source and by participant and was supplied without curation.

There are 17 amino acids in the CDR3, from cysteine to phenylalanine inclusive. The entry retains the CDR3 DNA only, 51 bases that are in frame from base 1. As encoded in the germline V gene, CDR1 is SGDLS while CDR2 is YYNGEE. V and J are trimmed by 4 bases and 2 bases, and the gene matches miss 13 bases of the junction. The immunoSEQ Assay, a bias-controlled multiplex PCR, was used to amplify TCRbeta CDR3 regions from genomic DNA. As for the original processing: Within the assay, amplification of reference gene primers was used to estimate how many nucleated cells each sample contained. Sequence reads were collapsed and filtered to measure the absolute abundance of every unique TCRbeta CDR3 rearrangement. For each sample, productive Simpson clonality was calculated by taking the square root of Simpson's diversity index across productive rearrangements. This immuneACCESS table, as held by TCRdb, lists in-frame sequences with V and J called but not all clones. Of the missing ones, under half trace to an unresolved V gene in checked studies; the others have no known cause. The V and J calls and clone size are taken from that table; D and trimming were inferred from the DNA. The sample table contains 55,000 to 70,000 clones; only one count was recorded for roughly 80% of them. The ten largest clones add up to around 22% of the sample.

Collaborating institutions collected whole blood in K2EDTA tubes following their own protocols. For TCRbeta analysis, collaborator samples were shipped as frozen whole blood, as isolated PBMCs, or as DNA extracted from either sample type. The sample was peripheral blood. This TCR derives from a woman between 55 and 75 years old with acute or convalescent COVID-19. Recombination joined TRBV9 with TRBJ2-3, with TRBD1 identical over 7 junction bases. The DNA sequence is given as TGTGCCAGCAGCCCTCAAGGGGGCGTTCGGACCACAGATACGCAGTATTTT. It codes for CASSPQGGVRTTDTQYF.